Listed here are 16 T cell receptor beta chains from one sample, sequenced in a study of shared clonotypes between healthy human individuals. Assay: immunoSEQ multiplex PCR; the TCRdb copy retains only in-frame clones and omits some. The data show millions of clones, about 95% seen once. The naive CD8 population came from CD45RO-negative cells selected for CCR7, without terminally differentiated effector memory CD45RA+ cells. The sample taken for sequencing was naive CD8+ T cells sorted from blood. The receptors shown here come from a young man in good health.

This chain joins TRBV5-6 and TRBJ1-6; D remains ambiguous. CDR3 length: 14 residues. The germline V and J ends were trimmed by 0 bases and 4 bases, with 5 bases remaining between them. Germline loops: CDR1 SGHDT, CDR2 YYEEEE. This chain's CDR3 is CASSLEGYNSPLHF. The CDR3, as DNA: TGTGCCAGCAGCTTGGAGGGTTATAATTCACCCCTCCACTTT. Full variable domain (rest looked up from reference TRBV5-6 and TRBJ1-6): DAGVTQSPTHLIKTRGQQVTLRCSPKSGHDTVSWYQQALGQGPQFIFQYYEEEERQRGNFPDRFSGHQFPNYSSELNVNALLLGDSALYLCASSLEGYNSPLHFGNGTRLTVT.

This clone occurred once. This rearrangement joins TRBV30 to TRBJ2-1; 11 nucleotides match TRBD1. V lost 3 bases to trimming and J lost 7 bases; unmatched junction nucleotides: 8. The CDR3 covers 15 residues. Germline V gene lookup returns CDR1 GTSNPN and CDR2 SVGIG (reference sequence). In nucleotides, the CDR3 is TGTGCCTGGAGAGCAGGACAGGGGGCGCTGAATGAGCAGTTCTTC. It yields the protein CAWRAGQGALNEQFF.

The rearrangement joins TRBV5-6 to TRBJ1-4; 7 bases fit TRBD1. The length of the CDR3 is 15 residues. Germline V gives CDR1 SGHDT, CDR2 YYEEEE. Trimming removed 4 bases from V and 4 bases from J; junction bases left unmatched: 7. The CDR3 protein is CASSPEGAFNEKLFF. The CDR3 nucleotides are TGTGCCAGCAGCCCCGAGGGGGCTTTTAATGAAAAACTGTTTTTT.

The chain combines TRBV28 with TRBJ2-7; TRBD2 aligns across 7 bases. This CDR3 spans 14 amino acids. The junction had 8 bases not matched to a gene; V was cut back by 5 bases and J by 4 bases. The V gene's germline CDR1 is MDHEN and CDR2 SYDVKM. Written as DNA, the CDR3 is TGTGCCAGCAGTGCCCGGGAGGTACTATACGAGCAGTACTTC. Amino acid sequence: CASSAREVLYEQYF. The entire variable domain, with the rest obtained from reference TRBV28 and TRBJ2-7, is as follows: DVKVTQSSRYLVKRTGEKVFLECVQDMDHENMFWYRQDPGLGLRLIYFSYDVKMKEKGDIPEGYSVSREKKERFSLILESASTNQTSMYLCASSAREVLYEQYFGPGTRLTVT.

On this clone itself: Additional DNA sequences in this sample encode the identical CDR3. The chain employs TRBV29-1 and TRBJ2-7, with a possible D match to TRBD1 (6 bases). Trimming left V 6 bases short and J 0 bases short, with 9 bases between. This CDR3 contains 12 residues. Germline V gene lookup returns CDR1 SQVTM and CDR2 ANQGSEA. The CDR3 protein is CSVAGVSYEQYF. The CDR3 DNA reads TGCAGCGTCGCAGGGGTCTCCTACGAGCAGTACTTC.

The V and J genes are TRBV4-1 and TRBJ2-4; 10 nucleotides match TRBD1. The CDR3 length is 15 residues. Germline V gene sequence: CDR1 MGHRA, CDR2 YSYEKL. Germline trimming cut 2 bases from V and 6 bases from J; bases unmatched to any gene: 4. CDR3 DNA sequence: TGCGCCAGCAGCCAACGACAGGGGGCAGGAAACATTCAGTACTTC. This encodes CASSQRQGAGNIQYF.

CDR3 region: CASSFGDKGTGIEAFF. In DNA, the CDR3 is TGCGCCAGCAGCTTTGGTGACAAGGGGACAGGGATTGAAGCTTTCTTT. The rearrangement joins TRBV5-1 to TRBJ1-1, with 9 bases aligning to TRBD1. The CDR3 covers 16 residues. The trim removed 2 bases at V and 7 bases at J, leaving 12 bases unmatched. Germline CDR1 and CDR2: SGHRS and YFSETQ.

The rearrangement joins TRBV2 to TRBJ1-5; no firm D call. Germline CDR1 SNHLY, CDR2 FYNNEI. The CDR3 contains 14 residues. V shed 7 bases and J shed 6 bases, with 16 bases lying between them. The CDR3 protein is CASTRYSLTQPQHF. The CDR3 DNA reads TGTGCCAGCACCCGCTACAGTCTAACTCAGCCCCAGCATTTT.

This chain uses TRBV11-2 with TRBJ2-7; TRBD1 aligns across 12 bases. V was clipped by 5 bases and J by 2 bases; unmatched bases: 4. The germline gives CDR1 SGHAT, CDR2 FQNNGV. The CDR3 length is 15 residues. CDR3 nucleotides: TGTGCCAGCAGCATCGGGACAGGGGGCGCCTACGAGCAGTACTTC. It is translated as CASSIGTGGAYEQYF. Together with reference TRBV11-2 and TRBJ2-7, the CDR3 gives the full variable domain: EAGVAQSPRYKIIEKRQSVAFWCNPISGHATLYWYQQILGQGPKLLIQFQNNGVVDDSQLPKDRFSAERLKGVDSTLKIQPAKLEDSAVYLCASSIGTGGAYEQYFGPGTRLTVT.

Only a few counts were recorded for this clone. The identical CDR3 is also encoded by other nucleotide sequences in the sample. The chain recombines TRBV7-9 with TRBJ2-3; D remains unclear. CDR1 SEHNR and CDR2 FQNEAQ come from the germline V gene (reference sequence). The CDR3 spans 10 residues. V shed 5 bases and J shed 5 bases, with 2 bases lying between them. The CDR3 sequence is CASSRDTQYF. CDR3 sequence (DNA): TGTGCCAGCAGCCGAGATACGCAGTATTTT.

The chain combines TRBV6-6 with TRBJ1-5; no clear D. The germline CDR1 and CDR2 sequences are MNHNY and SVGAGI (reference sequence). There are 16 residues in the CDR3. The V and J ends lost 2 bases and 0 bases respectively, with 11 bases between them. The CDR3 nucleotides are TGTGCCAGCAGTTACAGCCAGGAATATAGCAATCAGCCCCAGCATTTT. Protein sequence: CASSYSQEYSNQPQHF.

This clone was seen just once. At the DNA level, this CDR3 is encoded by other sequences in the same sample as well. J is TRBJ2-7 and V is TRBV4-3; D not resolved. CDR3 length: 14 amino acids. Germline V gives CDR1 LGHNA, CDR2 YSLEER. Deletions cut 0 bases from V and 1 base from J, with 7 bases between. CDR3 bases: TGCGCCAGCAGCCAAGATTCACTTTCCTACGAGCAGTACTTC. The encoded protein is CASSQDSLSYEQYF.

The chain combines TRBV6-5 with TRBJ2-2, with D perhaps TRBD2 (6 bases). Trimming pared 6 bases from V and 3 bases from J, leaving 14 bases between. The length of the CDR3 is 15 residues. CDR1 is MNHEY and CDR2 is SVGAGI in the germline V gene. The chain's CDR3 is CASSSTSFDTGELFF. In DNA form, the CDR3 reads TGTGCCAGCAGCTCCACTAGCTTTGACACCGGGGAGCTGTTTTTT.

The chain carries TRBV15 and TRBJ2-5, with TRBD1 matching over 8 bases. The germline CDR1 and CDR2 sequences are LNHNV and YYDKDF (reference sequence). The V and J ends lost 1 base and 2 bases, in that order; junction bases with no gene match: 0. This CDR3 region has 14 residues. The CDR3 coding sequence is TGTGCCACCAGCAGAGGGGACAGGCAAGAGACCCAGTACTTC. Translating it yields CATSRGDRQETQYF.

Only one count was recorded for this clone. The chain has TRBV9 and TRBJ1-2; 8 bases align to TRBD1. From germline, CDR1 is SGDLS and CDR2 YYNGEE. The CDR3 runs 15 residues. Unmatched junction bases numbered 8, after V lost 3 bases and J lost 4 bases. The CDR3 bases are TGTGCCAGCAGCGCCCCCCGGGACAGGAGCTATGGCTACACCTTC. Protein sequence: CASSAPRDRSYGYTF.

V is TRBV7-9 and J is TRBJ2-3, with 8 bases matching TRBD1. CDR1 is SEHNR, CDR2 FQNEAQ, per germline (reference sequence). V trimming: 5 bases; J trimming: 3 bases; junction bases outside the gene matches: 19. This CDR3 has 19 residues. CDR3 amino acids: CASSGRQWKTGEVTDTQYF. The CDR3 nucleotides read TGTGCCAGCAGCGGAAGACAATGGAAGACAGGGGAGGTGACAGATACGCAGTATTTT.